This T cell receptor beta chain stems from a study of early T cells in non-severe SARS-CoV-2 infection. Study summary: From unsorted whole blood, bulk RNA was sequenced, and the chains remained unpaired. The study, taken as a whole, reports: Matching against VDJdb likely underestimated virus-specific expansions, favoring anti-spike CD8.

At least ten counts were recorded for this clonotype. Antigen: not known. Unique molecular identifiers were attached to individual cDNA molecules. Each CDR3 protein gets one entry after TCRdb re-called the 5' RACE reads with MiXCR. In the table there are 45,000 or so distinct CDR3 sequences, approximately 4% of which are singletons. Trimming stripped 8 bases from V and 6 bases from J, with 14 bases between. The CDR3 extends over 13 amino acids. Specimen: whole blood. V usage is TRBV12-3 or TRBV12-4 and J usage is TRBJ2-1; D gene ambiguous. The TCR comes from an adult who was a healthcare worker with PCR-confirmed SARS-CoV-2 infection or an uninfected control (not recorded which). In nucleotides, the CDR3 is TGTGCCAGCGGGTCCAGTCCAATCAATGAGCAGTTCTTC. Residues: CASGSSPINEQFF.